The 25 T cell receptor beta chains below were found in one sample sequenced in a study of blood T cell repertoires in COVID-19. Data came from immunoSEQ multiplex PCR; TCRdb stores just in-frame clones and leaves some out. This table holds more than 300,000 clones, 88% found once. Source material: PBMCs or T cells enriched from blood (not recorded which). The receptors here all came from a young woman who had recovered from COVID-19.

V is TRBV7-9 and J is TRBJ2-7, with D perhaps TRBD1 (6 bases). This CDR3 is built from 16 residues. Germline V gives CDR1 SEHNR, CDR2 FQNEAQ (reference sequence). Trimming took off 5 bases at V and 3 bases at J, with 20 bases between the two ends. CDR3 sequence (DNA): TGTGCCAGCAGCCAATGGGGAATCACAGGGAACTACGAGCAGTACTTC. This codes for CASSQWGITGNYEQYF. Full variable domain (missing parts from reference TRBV7-9 and TRBJ2-7): DTGVSQNPRHKITKRGQNVTFRCDPISEHNRLYWYRQTLGQGPEFLTYFQNEAQLEKSRLLSDRFSAERPKGSFSTLEIQRTEQGDSAMYLCASSQWGITGNYEQYFGPGTRLTVT.

The chain is built from TRBV7-3 and TRBJ1-1, with 8 positions matching TRBD1. There are 13 residues in the CDR3. The J segment lost 4 bases and the V segment lost 5 bases, leaving 3 bases of the junction unmatched. Germline-derived CDR1 and CDR2 are SGHTA and FQGTGA. The CDR3 coding sequence is TGTGCCAGCAGCGTTACAGGGGGCACTGAAGCTTTCTTT. It codes for CASSVTGGTEAFF.

The rearrangement links TRBV18 to TRBJ1-5; TRBD1 matches 7 bases. Germline trimming cut 5 bases from V and 0 bases from J; bases unmatched to any gene: 4. This CDR3 comprises 15 residues. The germline V gene encodes CDR1 KGHSH and CDR2 LQKENI. Here the CDR3 DNA reads TGTGCCAGCTCAGGCAGGGGGTATAGCAATCAGCCCCAGCATTTT. Its translation is CASSGRGYSNQPQHF.

This clone was seen only once. The V gene is TRBV29-1, the J gene TRBJ2-3, with 8 bases identical to TRBD1. Germline V gives CDR1 SQVTM, CDR2 ANQGSEA. Trimming took 5 bases from V and 6 from J; bases not matched to a gene: 7. CDR3 length equals 13 residues. The CDR3 loop reads CSVRTGRADTQYF. CDR3 nucleotides: TGCAGCGTTCGGACAGGGCGTGCGGATACGCAGTATTTT.

The chain joins TRBV2 to TRBJ2-7; 7 positions match TRBD1. The CDR3 has 12 residues. Germline CDR1 reads SNHLY; CDR2 reads FYNNEI. V dropped 8 bases and J dropped 7; count of bases not matched to a gene: 8. The CDR3 sequence is CASGTGVREQYF. The DNA for the CDR3 is TGTGCCAGCGGAACAGGGGTGAGGGAGCAGTACTTC.

The chain is built from TRBV4-1 and TRBJ1-2; possible D gene TRBD1, 5 bases. CDR1 and CDR2 (germline): MGHRA, YSYEKL. The length of the CDR3 is 16 residues. The ends were cut back, 1 base at V and 3 bases at J, with 15 bases in the middle. This CDR3 is CASSQGQQAEDYGYTF. The CDR3 DNA reads as TGCGCCAGCAGCCAAGGACAACAGGCTGAAGACTATGGCTACACCTTC.

This clone has a handful of counts. The CDR3 nucleotides read TGTGCCAGCAGTGAGGGGGGGCTGCGGCATTTT. As protein: CASSEGGLRHF. The chain couples TRBV2 to TRBJ1-5; D perhaps matches TRBD1 (6 bases). The V end was cut by 3 bases, the J end by 15 bases, with 12 bases between. This CDR3 is 11 amino acids long. Germline V gives CDR1 SNHLY, CDR2 FYNNEI.

The chain links TRBV2 to TRBJ2-6, with 7 bases matching TRBD2. CDR3 length equals 15 residues. Germline V CDR1 and CDR2: SNHLY, FYNNEI. The V gene end was trimmed by 9 bases and the J gene end by 2 bases; junction bases not matched to a gene: 7. The CDR3, as DNA: TGTGCCAGTGGCCGGGCGGGGGCTGGGGCCAACGTCCTGACTTTC. This gives the protein CASGRAGAGANVLTF.

This chain connects TRBV27 to TRBJ2-7; 14 bases match TRBD2. This CDR3 contains 17 residues. In germline, CDR1 is MNHEY, CDR2 SMNVEV (reference sequence). With V trimmed by 4 bases and J by 4 bases, 9 bases remained unmatched. DNA of the CDR3: TGTGCCAGCAGTTCCCCCAGACTAGCGGGGGGGCTTTACGAGCAGTACTTC. It yields the protein CASSSPRLAGGLYEQYF.

This chain links TRBV18 with TRBJ2-7, with a possible D match to TRBD1 (5 bases). CDR3 length equals 14 residues. Trimming took off 3 bases at V and 1 base at J, with 10 bases between the two ends. In germline, CDR1 is KGHSH, CDR2 LQKENI. The CDR3 is CASSPGQGSYEQYF. The CDR3 region has the DNA TGTGCCAGCTCACCGGGGCAGGGATCCTACGAGCAGTACTTC.

The chain couples TRBV6-5 to TRBJ1-5; D uncertain. The length of the CDR3 is 14 residues. Germline lookup yields CDR1 MNHEY and CDR2 SVGAGI. V gave up 0 bases and J gave up 6 bases, with 9 bases separating them. The CDR3 nucleotides are TGTGCCAGCAGTTACTCCCTAGCGGGTCAGCCCCAGCATTTT. Amino acids: CASSYSLAGQPQHF.

This rearrangement joins TRBV2 to TRBJ1-1; no reliable D call. Trimming took 6 bases from V and 6 from J, leaving 8 bases between them. The CDR3 runs to 11 residues. Germline CDR1 SNHLY, CDR2 FYNNEI. The CDR3 region has the DNA TGTGCCAGCAGCCAGGCTGCTGAAGCTTTCTTT. This codes for CASSQAAEAFF.

The V call is TRBV12-5, the J call TRBJ2-3; 13 bases map to TRBD2. V lost 1 base, J lost 7 bases, and 14 bases stayed unmatched. The CDR3 loop spans 19 amino acids. Germline lookup yields CDR1 LGHNT and CDR2 FRNRAP. The CDR3 sequence is CASGLGWTSGGQQGNTQYF. The DNA for the CDR3 is TGTGCTAGTGGTTTGGGCTGGACTAGCGGGGGCCAACAGGGGAATACGCAGTATTTT.

The gene calls are TRBV9 and TRBJ1-2, with D tentatively TRBD1 (6 bases). The CDR3 is made up of 16 amino acids. The V end lost 4 bases, the J end lost 2 bases, and 18 bases lay between the germline ends. Germline V gives CDR1 SGDLS, CDR2 YYNGEE. CDR3 DNA sequence: TGTGCCAGCAGCATATCCAGGGGCGATACAAACTATGGCTACACCTTC. Translating it yields CASSISRGDTNYGYTF.

This rearrangement joins TRBV5-1 to TRBJ2-7; the D gene is possibly TRBD1 (6 bases). Trimming cost V 1 base and J 2 bases, with 13 bases left between them. CDR3 length: 15 amino acids. Germline V gene sequence: CDR1 SGHRS, CDR2 YFSETQ. The CDR3 loop is CASSLSQGSPYEQYF. In DNA form, the CDR3 reads TGCGCCAGCAGCTTGAGTCAGGGGTCCCCCTACGAGCAGTACTTC.

The chain has TRBV11-2 and TRBJ2-2; D is possibly TRBD2 (6 bases). The CDR3 has 13 amino acids. CDR1 is SGHAT and CDR2 is FQNNGV in the germline V gene. V was pared by 2 bases and J by 6 bases, with 7 bases between. CDR3 sequence: CASSLRRAGELFF. CDR3 coding DNA: TGTGCCAGCAGCTTAAGGAGGGCCGGGGAGCTGTTTTTT.

The chain has TRBV30 and TRBJ1-2; D not certain. V shed 1 base and J shed 5 bases, with 8 bases lying between them. The CDR3 runs 12 residues. CDR1 is GTSNPN, CDR2 SVGIG, per germline (reference sequence). In DNA form, the CDR3 reads TGTGCCTGGAGTGCGGACTATTATGGCTACACCTTC. Protein product: CAWSADYYGYTF.

This clone was detected only once. The rearrangement uses TRBV6-4 and TRBJ1-2; no reliable D call. V shed 0 bases and J shed 8 bases, with 10 bases lying between them. The CDR3 is made up of 13 amino acids. The V gene's germline CDR1 is MRHNA and CDR2 SNTAGT. The CDR3 DNA follows: TGTGCCAGCAGTGACTCGGGAGTAGGGGGCTACACCTTC. As protein: CASSDSGVGGYTF.

The chain carries TRBV5-1 and TRBJ2-1, with TRBD2 matching 8 bases. After removal of 1 base from V and 4 bases from J, the junction contained 7 bases not matched to a gene. Germline V lookup: CDR1 SGHRS, CDR2 YFSETQ. CDR3 size: 16 residues. For the CDR3, the DNA is TGCGCCAGCAGCTTGTCGGAGGCTAGCGGGTACAATGAGCAGTTCTTC. Translating gives CASSLSEASGYNEQFF.

Only one count was recorded for this clone. This rearrangement joins TRBV13 to TRBJ1-3; possible D gene TRBD1, 6 bases. The germline CDR1 and CDR2 sequences are PRHDT and FYEKMQ (reference sequence). The CDR3 loop spans 16 amino acids. V was pared by 4 bases and J by 0 bases, with 13 bases between. CDR3 amino acids: CASSSRQERSGNTIYF. The CDR3 DNA reads as TGTGCCAGCAGCTCGCGACAGGAACGCTCTGGAAACACCATATATTTT.

The chain carries TRBV5-1 and TRBJ2-3; 8 positions agree with TRBD1. CDR1 and CDR2 (germline): SGHRS, YFSETQ. J lost 5 bases, V lost 4 bases, and 9 bases had no gene match. The CDR3 loop spans 15 amino acids. In DNA form, the CDR3 reads TGCGCCAGCAGCATGGGACAGGCAACGGGAGATACGCAGTATTTT. This gives the protein CASSMGQATGDTQYF.

This rearrangement joins TRBV6-5 to TRBJ1-1; D is undetermined. V lost 6 bases and J lost 5, with 13 bases in between. Germline CDR1 is MNHEY and CDR2 is SVGAGI. The CDR3 contains 13 residues. CDR3 coding DNA: TGTGCCAGCAGGCTCGGTCCGACTACTGAAGCTTTCTTT. Its protein product is CASRLGPTTEAFF.

The chain uses TRBV5-6 and TRBJ1-5; 8 nucleotides line up with TRBD1. CDR3 size: 16 residues. Germline trimming cut 4 bases from V and 0 bases from J; bases unmatched to any gene: 6. Germline CDR1 is SGHDT and CDR2 is YYEEEE. Here the CDR3 reads CASSRTGKDSNQPQHF. CDR3 nucleotides: TGTGCCAGCAGCCGGACAGGGAAGGATAGCAATCAGCCCCAGCATTTT. Drawing the rest from reference TRBV5-6 and TRBJ1-5, the complete variable domain is DAGVTQSPTHLIKTRGQQVTLRCSPKSGHDTVSWYQQALGQGPQFIFQYYEEEERQRGNFPDRFSGHQFPNYSSELNVNALLLGDSALYLCASSRTGKDSNQPQHFGDGTRLSIL.

This clone turned up a few times. The chain links TRBV20-1 to TRBJ2-7, with D uncertain. CDR1 is DFQATT and CDR2 is SNEGSKA in the germline V gene (reference sequence). The ends were cut back, 6 bases at V and 3 bases at J, with 9 bases in the middle. The CDR3 extends over 11 amino acids. CDR3 amino acids: CSAPTVYEQYF. DNA of the CDR3: TGCAGTGCCCCCACAGTCTACGAGCAGTACTTC.

The genes are TRBV12-5 and TRBJ2-7; 7 nucleotides align to TRBD1. Unmatched junction bases numbered 5, after V lost 6 bases and J lost 3 bases. The CDR3 spans 13 residues. The germline gives CDR1 LGHNT, CDR2 FRNRAP. The CDR3, as DNA: TGTGCTAGTGGGTCCTCAGGGGGCTACGAGCAGTACTTC. Protein sequence: CASGSSGGYEQYF.